Sequencing of this T cell receptor (beta chain) was carried out in a study of T cell responses to AZD1222 COVID-19 vaccine (dated by TCRdb to the early 2020s). Looking at the study overall: Because spike-specific TCR depth and breadth did not differ between the two schedules, AZD1222 recipients who got a second dose at roughly 4 weeks were pooled with those who got a second dose at roughly 12 weeks. TCR sequencing covered some 240 trial participants: nearly 210 given two doses of AZD1222 and approximately 26 given two doses of MenACWY control vaccine. Trial participants were enrolled into age subgroups of 18-55, 56-69 and 70-plus years, which contained approximately 150, 28 and 58 TCR-sequenced participants, respectively.

Interpreted using the paper, the time point label stands for: baseline before first vaccination. Samples from vaccinated people were obtained from the UK trials COV001 and COV002, which included a single-blind randomized controlled phase 2/3 trial of AZD1222 (ChAdOx1 nCoV-19) in healthy adults. Trial participant PBMC samples were collected at day 0 and day 28 after the second dose for TCRbeta chain sequencing. Summary of the overall study and its limitations: Nearly half of unique spike-specific TCRs reportedly recognized epitopes outside regions mutated in the B.1.351 and B.1.1.7 variants. Participants were mostly white British and included more females than males, and it was suggested by the authors that clonal diversity may have been underestimated. Conclusions about previously exposed vaccinees were limited because only six AZD1222 recipients were SARS-CoV-2 seropositive at baseline. The vaccine-associated CD4 TCRs covered the entire spike protein, and the dominant responses fell in regions 160-218 and 743-854. A significant rise in spike-specific TCR breadth and depth was observed after two AZD1222 doses relative to day 0 and relative to MenACWY recipients. In the small 56-69-year group, the increase in depth fell short of significance, most likely because of low power. No day 14 peak-response samples were available, so repertoires were characterized only after the peak T cell response.

The junction carries 10 bases between V and J, which are trimmed by 1 base and 7 bases respectively. The CDR3, from cysteine to phenylalanine, totals 12 residues. The only DNA kept is the CDR3, 36 bases in frame from the first base. Taken from the germline V gene, the CDR1 and CDR2 loops are SQVTM and ANQGSEA. This clone was counted between two and nine times. The specificity of this receptor is unknown. No base qualities exist here, and no much larger clone lies one base off it. The CDR3 regions of human TCRbeta chains were subjected to immunosequencing. The original methods were these. Repertoire TCRs were matched against a reference library of SARS-CoV-2-specific TCRs generated with the MIRA antigen-specificity platform. Breadth was defined as the fraction of unique TCRs that were SARS-CoV-2-associated. Depth was defined as the fraction of total T cells that were SARS-CoV-2-associated. Using the MIRA data, every spike-specific TCR was mapped to the spike region that the TCR reacted to and assigned to either a CD4 or a CD8 class. Log10-transformed breadth and depth values were compared by one-way ANOVA with Sidak's multiple comparisons tests. TCRdb stores this immuneACCESS table with in-frame sequences only. Part of the clones is absent; in the studies checked, under half of the shortfall reflects unresolved V genes, and no reason is known for the rest. V and J calls and clone size come straight from that table; D and trimming were deduced from the DNA. This sample lists 120,000 to 150,000 clones; around 90% were detected once. The ten largest clones represent about 3% of the sample.

This receptor chain uses TRBV29-1 and TRBJ1-1, with the D gene too uncertain to name. The clonotype originates from an adult in good health. The input for sequencing was peripheral blood, taken on day 0 of AZD1222 vaccination. The CDR3 region reads CSVEAVKGEAFF. The DNA sequence is TGCAGCGTTGAAGCGGTGAAGGGTGAAGCTTTCTTT.